This TCR beta chain originates from a study of control samples from healthy donors and cancer patients. Clones were sequenced by immunoSEQ multiplex PCR, and TCRdb holds only the in-frame ones, with some missing. In the table there are tens of thousands of clones, roughly 90% of which are singletons. This clone appeared a few times. The V gene's germline CDR1 is SNHLY and CDR2 FYNNEI. Trimming cost V 8 bases and J 0 bases, with 11 bases left between them. The CDR3 has 13 residues. The chain joins TRBV2 to TRBJ2-7; D is uncertain. The sequence derives from a man aged 55 to 70 with colorectal cancer. Input material: PBMCs. DNA for the CDR3: TGTGCCAGCGGGGATGTCTTCTCCTACGAGCAGTACTTC. Translation: CASGDVFSYEQYF.